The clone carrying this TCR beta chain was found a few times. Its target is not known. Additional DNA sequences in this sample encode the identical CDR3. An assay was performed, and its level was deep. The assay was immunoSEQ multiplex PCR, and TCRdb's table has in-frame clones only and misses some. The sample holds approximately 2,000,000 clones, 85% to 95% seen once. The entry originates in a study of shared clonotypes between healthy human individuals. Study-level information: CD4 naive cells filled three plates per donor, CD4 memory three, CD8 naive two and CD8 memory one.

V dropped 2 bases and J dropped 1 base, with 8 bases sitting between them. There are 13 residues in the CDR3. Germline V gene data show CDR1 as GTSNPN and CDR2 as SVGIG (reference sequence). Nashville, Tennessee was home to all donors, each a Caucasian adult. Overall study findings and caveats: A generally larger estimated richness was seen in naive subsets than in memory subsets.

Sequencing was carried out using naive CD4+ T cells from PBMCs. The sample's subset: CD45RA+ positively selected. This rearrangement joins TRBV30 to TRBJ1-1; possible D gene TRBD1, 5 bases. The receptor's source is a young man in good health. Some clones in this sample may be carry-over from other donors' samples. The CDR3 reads CAWSRGENTEAFF. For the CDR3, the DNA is TGTGCCTGGAGTCGGGGGGAGAACACTGAAGCTTTCTTT.